The 26 T cell receptor beta chains given below trace back to one sample, sequenced in a study of blood T cell repertoires in COVID-19. Assay used: immunoSEQ multiplex PCR; TCRdb lists only in-frame clones, some missing. The table lists 380,000 or so clones, around 90% of them singletons. Sequenced: peripheral blood. The receptors originated from a middle-aged man with acute or convalescent COVID-19.

The J gene is TRBJ1-5, the V gene TRBV6-6; D is uncertain. Germline CDR1 and CDR2: MNHNY and SVGAGI (reference sequence). Deletions cut 5 bases from V and 2 bases from J, with 13 bases between. This CDR3 has 15 residues. CDR3 protein: CASSPVGSGNQPQHF. In DNA, the CDR3 is TGTGCCAGCAGTCCGGTCGGGTCTGGCAATCAGCCCCAGCATTTT.

The rearrangement joins TRBV6-2 or TRBV6-3 to TRBJ2-1, with 11 bases matching TRBD2. J gave up 9 bases and V 3 bases, and 4 bases lay outside the gene matches. The germline gives CDR1 MNHEY, CDR2 SVGEGT. This CDR3 has 14 residues. The CDR3 DNA sequence: TGTGCCAGCAGTTATCTAGCGGGAGGAGCTGAGCAGTTCTTC. It yields the protein CASSYLAGGAEQFF.

This chain uses TRBV7-2 with TRBJ1-3; maybe TRBD1 (5 bases). This CDR3 comprises 14 residues. Germline V gives CDR1 SGHTA, CDR2 FQGNSA. V lost 1 base to trimming and J lost 4 bases, with 8 bases between them. The CDR3 sequence is CASSLGGDGNTIYF. CDR3 in DNA: TGTGCCAGCAGCTTAGGGGGGGACGGAAACACCATATATTTT.

V usage is TRBV25-1 and J usage is TRBJ2-7, with TRBD2 as a possible D gene (5 bases). This CDR3 has 13 residues. Germline-derived CDR1 and CDR2 are MGHDK and SYGVNS. The V end was cut by 10 bases, the J end by 9 bases, with 22 bases between. The CDR3 DNA is TGTGCCACCTTCAATGACTACCCTACGAGGCAGTACTTC. Translation gives CATFNDYPTRQYF.

The rearrangement uses TRBV9 and TRBJ2-7; D unresolved. CDR3 size: 10 residues. The ends were cut back, 3 bases at V and 4 bases at J, with 2 bases in the middle. Per germline, CDR1 SGDLS and CDR2 YYNGEE. The CDR3 loop is CASSAYEQYF. The CDR3 DNA sequence: TGTGCCAGCAGCGCATACGAGCAGTACTTC. The complete variable domain, with remaining parts taken from reference TRBV9 and TRBJ2-7, reads DSGVTQTPKHLITATGQRVTLRCSPRSGDLSVYWYQQSLDQGLQFLIQYYNGEERAKGNILERFSAQQFPDLHSELNLSSLELGDSALYFCASSAYEQYFGPGTRLTVT.

This clone was recorded only once. This chain connects TRBV28 to TRBJ2-1, with 9 bases identical to TRBD1. The germline CDR1 and CDR2 sequences are MDHEN and SYDVKM. Germline trimming cut 8 bases from V and 8 bases from J; bases unmatched to any gene: 7. The CDR3 runs 13 residues. CDR3 residues: CASYGQGPHEQFF. In DNA, the CDR3 is TGTGCCAGCTACGGACAGGGGCCACATGAGCAGTTCTTC.

The rearrangement links TRBV9 to TRBJ2-5; D ambiguous. Germline lookup yields CDR1 SGDLS and CDR2 YYNGEE. V was clipped by 3 bases and J by 0 bases, with 3 bases between them. The CDR3 loop spans 12 amino acids. The CDR3 DNA reads as TGTGCCAGCAGCGGAGACCAAGAGACCCAGTACTTC. Its translation is CASSGDQETQYF.

The V and J genes are TRBV2 and TRBJ2-5; TRBD1 might be the D (6 bases). CDR1 and CDR2 from the germline V gene are SNHLY and FYNNEI. The CDR3 has 14 amino acids. The V gene lost 7 bases and the J gene lost 5 bases, with 17 bases spanning the gap. CDR3 nucleotide sequence: TGTGCCAGCACCGAGGTGGGGGCGCGTGAGACCCAGTACTTC. Translating gives CASTEVGARETQYF.

The chain carries TRBV12-5 and TRBJ1-1; a possible D gene is TRBD1 (6 bases). Germline CDR1 is LGHNT and CDR2 is FRNRAP. V lost 5 bases to trimming and J lost 1 base, with 29 bases between them. The CDR3 is 20 amino acids. DNA of the CDR3: TGTGCTAGTGGTCCAAACTCGCTTTCTCCCAGACAGGCAAAGAACACTGAAGCTTTCTTT. It yields the protein CASGPNSLSPRQAKNTEAFF.

This chain uses TRBV27 with TRBJ1-5; tentatively, D is TRBD1 (5 bases). The CDR3 totals 16 residues. Germline CDR1 reads MNHEY; CDR2 reads SMNVEV (reference sequence). The ends were cut back, 7 bases at V and 3 bases at J, with 19 bases in the middle. This chain's CDR3 is CASNAAGGGDNQPQHF. Written as DNA, the CDR3 is TGTGCCAGCAATGCTGCAGGAGGAGGGGACAATCAGCCCCAGCATTTT.

This chain joins TRBV3-1 (or the pseudogene TRBV3-2) and TRBJ1-2; tentatively, D is TRBD1 (5 bases). Between the trimmed V and J ends, which lost 1 base and 4 bases, there was a span of 10 bases. Germline lookup yields CDR1 LGHDT and CDR2 YNNKEL (reference sequence). The CDR3 is 14 residues long. In DNA, the CDR3 is TGTGCCAGCAGCCAAGCGGGGGGGAGCTATGGCTACACCTTC. This gives the protein CASSQAGGSYGYTF.

The V and J genes are TRBV7-3 and TRBJ1-1; D is undetermined. V was shortened by 6 bases and J by 1 base, with 9 bases between the two germline ends. The CDR3 sequence is 13 residues long. Germline CDR1 SGHTA, CDR2 FQGTGA. This CDR3 reads CASRQTANTEAFF. The CDR3 bases are TGTGCCAGCAGACAAACAGCGAACACTGAAGCTTTCTTT.

This clone was recorded once. This sequence joins TRBV7-9 and TRBJ1-4; 7 bases are a match to TRBD1. The CDR3 is made up of 15 amino acids. Trimming took 4 bases from V and 8 from J; bases not matched to a gene: 10. Per the germline V gene, CDR1 is SEHNR and CDR2 is FQNEAQ (reference sequence). CDR3 sequence: CASSSYRGRGEKLFF. CDR3 DNA: TGTGCCAGCAGCTCCTACAGGGGAAGAGGAGAAAAACTGTTTTTT.

The chain employs TRBV19 and TRBJ1-2; no definite D call. Deletions cut 3 bases from V and 6 bases from J, with 20 bases between. CDR1 and CDR2 from the germline V gene are LNHDA and SQIVND (reference sequence). The CDR3 extends over 16 amino acids. This CDR3 reads CASSISQLGMGDGYTF. The CDR3 DNA is TGTGCCAGTAGTATTTCGCAGCTTGGGATGGGAGATGGCTACACCTTC.

The J gene is TRBJ2-1, the V gene TRBV10-1; no clear D. V lost 4 bases, J lost 6 bases, and 10 bases lay in between. The germline V gene encodes CDR1 WNHNN and CDR2 SYGVQD (reference sequence). This CDR3 comprises 13 residues. CDR3 sequence: CASSVSPGNEQFF. DNA for the CDR3: TGCGCCAGCAGTGTTTCCCCCGGCAATGAGCAGTTCTTC.

The chain has TRBV7-9 and TRBJ1-2, with no clear D. The length of the CDR3 is 16 residues. CDR1 SEHNR and CDR2 FQNEAQ come from the germline V gene (reference sequence). Trimming took off 3 bases at V and 6 bases at J, with 20 bases between the two ends. The DNA for the CDR3 is TGTGCCAGCAGCTTTTTGAAACCGGGAGACTCGGATGGCTACACCTTC. Translating it yields CASSFLKPGDSDGYTF.

This sequence joins TRBV28 and TRBJ1-5; D may be TRBD1 (5 bases). The CDR3 consists of 12 residues. Trimming shortened V by 11 bases and J by 3 bases, and 11 bases separated the two germline ends. Germline CDR1 MDHEN, CDR2 SYDVKM. CDR3 protein: CAARVNNQPQHF. CDR3 in DNA: TGTGCCGCCAGGGTGAACAATCAGCCCCAGCATTTT.

This clone has only a few counts. This chain uses TRBV7-9 with TRBJ1-2; 8 bases are a match to TRBD1. The germline CDR1 and CDR2 sequences are SEHNR and FQNEAQ (reference sequence). This CDR3 is 15 amino acids long. The V segment lost 5 bases and the J segment 2 bases; nucleotides outside the gene matches: 7. The CDR3 spells CASSPAGGPNYGYTF. The CDR3, as DNA: TGTGCCAGCAGCCCTGCAGGGGGCCCCAACTATGGCTACACCTTC. The full variable domain, with the rest looked up from reference TRBV7-9 and TRBJ1-2, is DTGVSQNPRHKITKRGQNVTFRCDPISEHNRLYWYRQTLGQGPEFLTYFQNEAQLEKSRLLSDRFSAERPKGSFSTLEIQRTEQGDSAMYLCASSPAGGPNYGYTFGSGTRLTVV.

The V call is TRBV27, the J call TRBJ2-5; TRBD1 matches 12 bases. This CDR3 spans 16 amino acids. Trimming at V came to 2 bases and at J to 4 bases, leaving 5 bases not matched to a gene. Germline-derived CDR1 and CDR2 are MNHEY and SMNVEV (reference sequence). This chain's CDR3 is CASSLEGQGARETQYF. The CDR3 coding sequence is TGTGCCAGCAGTTTAGAGGGACAGGGGGCGAGAGAGACCCAGTACTTC.

The chain carries TRBV10-3 and TRBJ1-5; D is uncertain. Per germline, CDR1 ENHRY and CDR2 SYGVKD. CDR3 length: 15 amino acids. Trimming removed 10 bases at V and 1 base at J, with 17 bases between. The CDR3, as DNA: TGTGCCACCTCGGGAGTCTCGAGCAGCAATCAGCCCCAGCATTTT. It yields the protein CATSGVSSSNQPQHF.

The rearrangement joins TRBV27 to TRBJ2-1; maybe TRBD2 (6 bases). Germline V lookup: CDR1 MNHEY, CDR2 SMNVEV (reference sequence). The CDR3 is made up of 16 amino acids. The V gene lost 5 bases and the J gene lost 0 bases, with 14 bases spanning the gap. DNA of the CDR3: TGTGCCAGCAGTCCGCGGCCCGGGAGCTCCTACAATGAGCAGTTCTTC. Translation: CASSPRPGSSYNEQFF.

J is TRBJ1-1 and V is TRBV5-5; 7 bases agree with TRBD1. Trimming took 6 bases from V and 2 from J; bases not matched to a gene: 13. From germline, CDR1 is SGHKS and CDR2 YYEKEE (reference sequence). The CDR3 extends over 16 amino acids. The CDR3 region is CASKLQGPFTNTEAFF. The CDR3, as DNA: TGTGCCAGCAAACTACAGGGGCCTTTTACAAACACTGAAGCTTTCTTT.

This clone was seen once. The chain carries TRBV4-2 and TRBJ2-7; unclear D gene. The CDR3 loop spans 13 amino acids. Trimming removed 2 bases from V and 2 bases from J, with 7 bases in between. Germline V lookup: CDR1 LGHNA, CDR2 YNFKEQ. The CDR3 region has the DNA TGTGCCAGCAGCCAAAATCCCACCTACGAGCAGTACTTC. It encodes CASSQNPTYEQYF.

The chain uses TRBV9 and TRBJ2-1; no reliable D call. Trimming cost V 3 bases and J 6 bases, with 19 bases left between them. The CDR3 is 16 amino acids. The germline CDR1 and CDR2 sequences are SGDLS and YYNGEE. In DNA, the CDR3 is TGTGCCAGCAGCGCTACCCCCGGGTTGGGTGGCAATGAGCAGTTCTTC. Residues: CASSATPGLGGNEQFF.

V usage is TRBV5-1 and J usage is TRBJ2-7, with 12 bases aligning to TRBD1. The CDR3 length is 15 residues. Germline V gives CDR1 SGHRS, CDR2 YFSETQ. The V gene end was trimmed by 6 bases and the J gene end by 0 bases; junction bases not matched to a gene: 4. CDR3 nucleotide sequence: TGCGCCAGCACACCGGGACAGGGGGCCTCCTACGAGCAGTACTTC. Amino acid sequence: CASTPGQGASYEQYF.

The J gene is TRBJ2-3, the V gene TRBV11-2; tentative D call: TRBD1 (6 bases). CDR3 length: 14 residues. V lost 6 bases, J lost 4 bases, and 14 bases lay in between. The germline V gene encodes CDR1 SGHAT and CDR2 FQNNGV. The CDR3 DNA is TGTGCCAGCAGTGGGGGCCTAGTATCAGATACGCAGTATTTT. Its translation is CASSGGLVSDTQYF.